The 3 T cell receptor beta chains listed next were all sequenced from one sample in a study of cytomegalovirus exposure and HLA in healthy donors. This PCR relied on a set of 60 Vbeta primers and 13 Jbeta primers. TCRdb's table, derived via immunoSEQ multiplex PCR, lists solely in-frame clones and lacks some. The profile shows about 98,000 clones, under 80% of them singletons. Sequenced input: PBMCs. These receptors originate from a male donor in good health and CMV-seronegative.

J is TRBJ1-5 and V is TRBV29-1, with D possibly TRBD1 on 5 matching bases. CDR1 is SQVTM and CDR2 is ANQGSEA in the germline V gene. The V end was cut by 4 bases, the J end by 4 bases, with 8 bases between. The CDR3 has 12 residues. CDR3 sequence reads: CSVGKGNQPQHF. The CDR3 region has the DNA TGCAGCGTTGGCAAGGGGAATCAGCCCCAGCATTTT.

This clone was recorded many times. This chain uses TRBV6-4 with TRBJ2-2; a possible D gene is TRBD1 (6 bases). The CDR3 spans 16 residues. Trimming removed 4 bases at V and 0 bases at J, with 12 bases between. Per germline, CDR1 MRHNA and CDR2 SNTAGT. CDR3 loop: CASSADSISNTGELFF. CDR3 coding DNA: TGTGCCAGCAGTGCGGACAGTATTTCGAACACCGGGGAGCTGTTTTTT.

A few counts support this clone. This chain uses TRBV7-8 with TRBJ2-7; 7 bases match TRBD2. CDR1 is SGHVS and CDR2 is FQNEAQ in the germline V gene. This CDR3 has 16 amino acids. The V segment lost 1 base and the J segment 7 bases; nucleotides outside the gene matches: 13. The CDR3 spells CASSLVSSGHPGEQYF. CDR3 bases: TGTGCCAGCAGCTTAGTTAGTAGCGGGCACCCCGGGGAGCAGTACTTC.